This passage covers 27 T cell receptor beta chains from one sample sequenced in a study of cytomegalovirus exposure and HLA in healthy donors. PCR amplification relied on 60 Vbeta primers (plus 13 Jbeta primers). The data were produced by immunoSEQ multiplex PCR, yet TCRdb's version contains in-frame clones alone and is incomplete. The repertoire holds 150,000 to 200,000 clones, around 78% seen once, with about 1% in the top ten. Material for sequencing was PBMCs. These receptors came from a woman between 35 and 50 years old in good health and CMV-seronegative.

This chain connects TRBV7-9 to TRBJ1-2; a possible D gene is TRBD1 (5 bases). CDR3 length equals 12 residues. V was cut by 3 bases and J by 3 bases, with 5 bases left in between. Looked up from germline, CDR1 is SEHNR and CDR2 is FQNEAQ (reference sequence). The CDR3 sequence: CASSLTDYGYTF. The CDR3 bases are TGTGCCAGCAGCTTGACAGACTATGGCTACACCTTC.

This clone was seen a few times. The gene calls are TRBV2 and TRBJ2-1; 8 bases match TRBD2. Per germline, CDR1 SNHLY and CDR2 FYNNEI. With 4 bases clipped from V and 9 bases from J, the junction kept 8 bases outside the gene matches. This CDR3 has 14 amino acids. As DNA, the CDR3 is TGTGCCAGCAGTGTCGGCGGGAGGTCGGGTGAGCAGTTCTTC. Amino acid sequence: CASSVGGRSGEQFF.

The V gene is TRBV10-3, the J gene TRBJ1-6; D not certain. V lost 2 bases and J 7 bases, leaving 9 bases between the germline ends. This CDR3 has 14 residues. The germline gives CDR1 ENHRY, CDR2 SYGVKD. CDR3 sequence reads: CAISENRENSPLHF. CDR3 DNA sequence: TGTGCCATCAGTGAGAATAGGGAGAATTCACCCCTCCACTTT.

CDR3 sequence reads: CASSNSQRTEAFF. The DNA for the CDR3 is TGTGCCAGTAGTAACTCGCAGAGGACTGAAGCTTTCTTT. The V and J genes are TRBV19 and TRBJ1-1; no clear D. Deletions cut 4 bases from V and 5 bases from J, with 11 bases between. Germline V gene sequence: CDR1 LNHDA, CDR2 SQIVND (reference sequence). This CDR3 is built from 13 residues.

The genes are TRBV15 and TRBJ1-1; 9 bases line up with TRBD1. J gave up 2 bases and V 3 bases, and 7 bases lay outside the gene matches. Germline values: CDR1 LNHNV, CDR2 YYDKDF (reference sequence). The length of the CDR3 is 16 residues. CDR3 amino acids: CATSRGTGKGNTEAFF. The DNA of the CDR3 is TGTGCCACCAGCAGGGGGACAGGGAAGGGTAACACTGAAGCTTTCTTT.

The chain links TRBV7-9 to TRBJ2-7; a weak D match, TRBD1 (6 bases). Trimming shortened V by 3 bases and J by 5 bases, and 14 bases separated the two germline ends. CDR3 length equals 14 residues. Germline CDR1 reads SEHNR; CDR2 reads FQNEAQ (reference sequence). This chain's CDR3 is CASSFTGGGNEQYF. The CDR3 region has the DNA TGTGCCAGCAGCTTTACGGGTGGGGGCAACGAGCAGTACTTC. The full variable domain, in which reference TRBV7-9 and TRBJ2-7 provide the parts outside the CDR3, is DTGVSQNPRHKITKRGQNVTFRCDPISEHNRLYWYRQTLGQGPEFLTYFQNEAQLEKSRLLSDRFSAERPKGSFSTLEIQRTEQGDSAMYLCASSFTGGGNEQYFGPGTRLTVT.

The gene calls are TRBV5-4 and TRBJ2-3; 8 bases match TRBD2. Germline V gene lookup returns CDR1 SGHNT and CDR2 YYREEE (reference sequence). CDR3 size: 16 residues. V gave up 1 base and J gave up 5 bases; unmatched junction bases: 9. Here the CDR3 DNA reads TGTGCCAGCAGCTTGCAAGCGGGAGAGGGAGGAGATACGCAGTATTTT. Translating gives CASSLQAGEGGDTQYF.

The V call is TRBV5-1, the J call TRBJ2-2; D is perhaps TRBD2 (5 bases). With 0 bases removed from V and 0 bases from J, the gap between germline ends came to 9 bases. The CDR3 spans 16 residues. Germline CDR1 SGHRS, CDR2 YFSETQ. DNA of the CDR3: TGCGCCAGCAGCTTGGTAGGACTCCCGAACACCGGGGAGCTGTTTTTT. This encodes CASSLVGLPNTGELFF.

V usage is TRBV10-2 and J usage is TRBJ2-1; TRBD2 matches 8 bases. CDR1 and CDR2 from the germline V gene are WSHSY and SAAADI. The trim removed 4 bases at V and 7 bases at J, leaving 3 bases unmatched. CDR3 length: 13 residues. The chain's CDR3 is CASSAAGGNEQFF. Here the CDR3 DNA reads TGCGCCAGCAGTGCCGCGGGAGGAAATGAGCAGTTCTTC.

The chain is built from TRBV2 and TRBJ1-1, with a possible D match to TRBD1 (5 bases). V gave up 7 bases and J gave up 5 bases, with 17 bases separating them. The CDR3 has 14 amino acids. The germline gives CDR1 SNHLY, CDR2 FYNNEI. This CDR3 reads CASKRQGVETEAFF. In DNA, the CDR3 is TGTGCCAGCAAACGACAAGGGGTGGAGACTGAAGCTTTCTTT.

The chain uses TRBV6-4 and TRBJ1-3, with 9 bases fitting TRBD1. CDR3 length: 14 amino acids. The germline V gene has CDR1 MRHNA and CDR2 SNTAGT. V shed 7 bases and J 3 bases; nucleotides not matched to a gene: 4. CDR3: CASITDRGGNTIYF. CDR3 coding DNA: TGTGCCAGCATCACGGACAGGGGTGGAAACACCATATATTTT.

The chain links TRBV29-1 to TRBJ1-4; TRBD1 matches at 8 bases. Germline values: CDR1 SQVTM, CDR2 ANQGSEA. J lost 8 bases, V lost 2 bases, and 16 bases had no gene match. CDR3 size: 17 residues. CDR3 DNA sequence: TGCAGCGTTGAACTTTTGGATTCTGACAGGGGAAAAGAAAAACTGTTTTTT. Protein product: CSVELLDSDRGKEKLFF.

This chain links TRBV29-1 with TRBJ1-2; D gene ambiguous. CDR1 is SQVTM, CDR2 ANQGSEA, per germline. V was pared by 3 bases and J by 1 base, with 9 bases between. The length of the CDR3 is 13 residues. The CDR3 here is CSVDGTVNYGYTF. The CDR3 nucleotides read TGCAGCGTTGATGGAACAGTTAACTATGGCTACACCTTC.

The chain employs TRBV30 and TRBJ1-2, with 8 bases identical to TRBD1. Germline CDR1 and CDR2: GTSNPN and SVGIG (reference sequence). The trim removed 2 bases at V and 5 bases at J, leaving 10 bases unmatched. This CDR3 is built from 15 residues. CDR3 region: CAWSPRTGKMYGYTF. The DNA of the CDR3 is TGTGCCTGGAGTCCTCGGACAGGGAAGATGTATGGCTACACCTTC.

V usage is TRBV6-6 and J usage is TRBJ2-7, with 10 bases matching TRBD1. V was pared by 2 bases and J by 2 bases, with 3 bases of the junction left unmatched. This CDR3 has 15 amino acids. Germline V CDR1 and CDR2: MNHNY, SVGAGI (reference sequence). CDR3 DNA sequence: TGTGCCAGCAGTTACCCCGGACAGGGGGCCTACGAGCAGTACTTC. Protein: CASSYPGQGAYEQYF.

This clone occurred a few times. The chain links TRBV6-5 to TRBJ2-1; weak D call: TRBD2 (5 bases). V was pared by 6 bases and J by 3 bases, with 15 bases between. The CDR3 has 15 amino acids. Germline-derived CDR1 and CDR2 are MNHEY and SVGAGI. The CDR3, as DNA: TGTGCCAGCAGGCCCCTCAGCGGAGACTACAATGAGCAGTTCTTC. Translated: CASRPLSGDYNEQFF.

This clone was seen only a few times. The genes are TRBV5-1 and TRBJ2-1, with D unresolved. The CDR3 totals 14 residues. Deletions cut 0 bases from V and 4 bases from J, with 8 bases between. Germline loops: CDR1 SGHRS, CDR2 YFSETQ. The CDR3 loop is CASSLESVYNEQFF. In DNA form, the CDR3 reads TGCGCCAGCAGCTTGGAATCAGTATACAATGAGCAGTTCTTC.

This chain's CDR3 is CATSRDQTGGPYEQYF. CDR3 nucleotide sequence: TGTGCCACCAGCAGAGATCAAACAGGGGGCCCCTACGAGCAGTACTTC. V and J are TRBV15 and TRBJ2-7; 9 bases are shared with TRBD1. The CDR3 totals 16 residues. CDR1 is LNHNV and CDR2 is YYDKDF in the germline V gene (reference sequence). The V segment lost 0 bases and the J segment 2 bases; nucleotides outside the gene matches: 5.

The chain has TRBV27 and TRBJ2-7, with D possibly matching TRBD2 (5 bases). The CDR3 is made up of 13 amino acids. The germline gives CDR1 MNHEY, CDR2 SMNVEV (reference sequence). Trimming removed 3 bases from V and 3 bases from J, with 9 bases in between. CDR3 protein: CASSFGENYEQYF. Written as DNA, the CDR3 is TGTGCCAGCAGTTTCGGGGAGAACTACGAGCAGTACTTC.

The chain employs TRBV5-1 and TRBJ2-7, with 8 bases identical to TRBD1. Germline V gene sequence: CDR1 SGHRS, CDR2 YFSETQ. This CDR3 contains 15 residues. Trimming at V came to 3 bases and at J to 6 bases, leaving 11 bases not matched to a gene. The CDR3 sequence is CASSSIPGTGTEQYF. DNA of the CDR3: TGCGCCAGCAGCTCAATCCCCGGGACAGGCACCGAGCAGTACTTC.

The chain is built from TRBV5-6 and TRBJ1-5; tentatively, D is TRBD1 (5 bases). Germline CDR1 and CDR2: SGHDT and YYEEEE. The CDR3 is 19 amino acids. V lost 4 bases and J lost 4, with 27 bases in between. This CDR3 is CASSGRQYASVAGNQPQHF. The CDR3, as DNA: TGTGCCAGCAGCGGACGACAGTACGCTTCGGTCGCGGGGAATCAGCCCCAGCATTTT. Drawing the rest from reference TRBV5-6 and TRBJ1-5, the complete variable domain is DAGVTQSPTHLIKTRGQQVTLRCSPKSGHDTVSWYQQALGQGPQFIFQYYEEEERQRGNFPDRFSGHQFPNYSSELNVNALLLGDSALYLCASSGRQYASVAGNQPQHFGDGTRLSIL.

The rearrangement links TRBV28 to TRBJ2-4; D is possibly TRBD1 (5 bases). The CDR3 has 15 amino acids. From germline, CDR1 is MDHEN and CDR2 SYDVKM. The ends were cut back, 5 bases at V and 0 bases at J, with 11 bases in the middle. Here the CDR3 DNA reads TGTGCCAGCAGTGACAGTATTCAAGCCAAAAACATTCAGTACTTC. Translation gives CASSDSIQAKNIQYF. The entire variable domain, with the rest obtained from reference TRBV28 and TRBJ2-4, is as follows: DVKVTQSSRYLVKRTGEKVFLECVQDMDHENMFWYRQDPGLGLRLIYFSYDVKMKEKGDIPEGYSVSREKKERFSLILESASTNQTSMYLCASSDSIQAKNIQYFGAGTRLSVL.

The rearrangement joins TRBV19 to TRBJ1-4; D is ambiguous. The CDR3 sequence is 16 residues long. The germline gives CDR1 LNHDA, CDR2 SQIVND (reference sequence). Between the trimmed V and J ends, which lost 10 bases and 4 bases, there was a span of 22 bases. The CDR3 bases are TGTGCCACCCTACCCATGGGCAGTCCTGGTAATGAAAAACTGTTTTTT. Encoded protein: CATLPMGSPGNEKLFF.

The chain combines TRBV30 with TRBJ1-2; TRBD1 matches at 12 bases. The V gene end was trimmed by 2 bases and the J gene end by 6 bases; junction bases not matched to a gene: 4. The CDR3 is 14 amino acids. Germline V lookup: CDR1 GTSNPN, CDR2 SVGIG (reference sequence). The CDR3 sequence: CAWSRGQGAHGYTF. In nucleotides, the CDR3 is TGTGCCTGGAGTCGGGGACAGGGGGCACATGGCTACACCTTC.

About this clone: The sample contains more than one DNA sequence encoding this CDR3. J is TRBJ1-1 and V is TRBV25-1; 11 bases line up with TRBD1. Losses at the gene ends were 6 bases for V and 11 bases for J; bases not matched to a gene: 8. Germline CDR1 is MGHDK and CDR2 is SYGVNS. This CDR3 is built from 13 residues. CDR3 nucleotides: TGTGCCAGCAGCCGGACAGGGGGCGCGTGGGCTTTCTTT. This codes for CASSRTGGAWAFF.

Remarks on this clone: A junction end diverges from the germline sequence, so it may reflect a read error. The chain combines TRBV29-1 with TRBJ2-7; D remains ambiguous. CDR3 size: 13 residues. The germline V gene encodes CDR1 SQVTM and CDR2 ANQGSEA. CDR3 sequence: CSVEGQNSYEQYF. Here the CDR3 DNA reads TGCAGCGTCGAAGGGCAAAACTCCTACGAGCAGTACTTC.

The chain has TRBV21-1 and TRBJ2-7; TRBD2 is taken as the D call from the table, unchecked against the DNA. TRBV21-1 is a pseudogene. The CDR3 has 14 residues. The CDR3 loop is CARGRTAISYEQYF. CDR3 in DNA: TGTGCCAGGGGGAGGACGGCGATTTCCTACGAGCAGTACTTC.